These T cell receptor beta chains were read from a single sample in a study of post-analysis software for immune sequencing data. In TCRdb, the PCR reads were re-called with MiXCR into one record per CDR3 protein. The sample has some 700,000 distinct CDR3 sequences; 59% are singletons. Sequences were obtained from blood. The source of these receptors is a girl aged 2-10 years with multiple sclerosis. CDR3s include the opening cysteine and the closing phenylalanine or tryptophan. The D gene is left open where the match is weak. Expanded clones get a size class; other rows say once, few or many, or leave the size out.

TRBJ2-7 | . | TRBV6-1 | . | TGTGCCAGCAGTGATCGGACCGCAGGCTACGAGCAGTACTTC | CASSDRTAGYEQYF
TRBJ2-5 | . | TRBV7-8 | TRBD2 | TGTGCCAGCAGCTTAGGGTCCGGGACTAGCGGATCCACGGGAGAGACCCAGTACTTC | CASSLGSGTSGSTGETQYF
TRBJ2-1 | . | TRBV29-1 | TRBD2 | TGCAGCGTTTCGCCGGGACTAGCGGGAGATTACAATGAGCAGTTCTTC | CSVSPGLAGDYNEQFF
TRBJ1-1 | . | TRBV5-1 | . | TGCGCCAGCAGCTTGGAACAGTTTCGCACTGAAGCTTTCTTT | CASSLEQFRTEAFF
TRBJ2-1 | . | TRBV29-1 | . | TGCAGCGTTGGGGGGACAGAGCAGTTCTTC | CSVGGTEQFF
TRBJ2-3 | . | TRBV10-3 | . | TGTGCCATCAGGAAAACAGCGAGTGGCACAGATACGCAGTATTTT | CAIRKTASGTDTQYF
TRBJ2-1 | once | TRBV4-3 | TRBD1 | TGCGCCAGCAGCCGGGACAGGGACTATGAGCAGTTCTTC | CASSRDRDYEQFF
TRBJ1-1 | . | TRBV7-2 | TRBD1 | TGTGCCAGCAGCTTAACAGGGGGCGTAGGCACTGAAGCTTTCTTT | CASSLTGGVGTEAFF
TRBJ2-7 | few | TRBV4-3 | . | TGCGCCAGCAGTTACCCAGAACCGCTGAGGGGCACTTCCTACGAGCAGTACTTC | CASSYPEPLRGTSYEQYF
TRBJ1-1 | . | TRBV30 | . | TGTGCCTGGAGTGTAATAGGCCAGGCATGCGCTTTCTTT | CAWSVIGQACAFF
TRBJ2-3 | few | TRBV5-1 | . | TGCGCCAGCAGCGGGGGGACCACAGATACGCAGTATTTT | CASSGGTTDTQYF
TRBJ2-1 | . | TRBV7-9 | TRBD2 | TGTGCCAGCAGTCCTCCCGGGACTAGCGGGGGGCGGTACAATGAGCAGTTCTTC | CASSPPGTSGGRYNEQFF
TRBJ2-5 | once | TRBV27 | . | TGTGCCAGCAGAACCCTCGGGACTTTCCAGACCCAGTACTTC | CASRTLGTFQTQYF
TRBJ1-1 | many | TRBV12-3/TRBV12-4 | . | TGTGCCAGCAGTTCGCGGGACACTGAAGCTTTCTTT | CASSSRDTEAFF
TRBJ2-1 | . | TRBV4-3 | TRBD2 | TGCGCCAGCAGCCAAGCCCCCACGGGGGGGAATCGGGATGAGCAGTTCTTC | CASSQAPTGGNRDEQFF
TRBJ2-5 | few | TRBV24-1 | TRBD2 | TGTGCCACCAGTGAACCGGGACTAGCGGGAGGAGAGACCCAGTACTTC | CATSEPGLAGGETQYF
TRBJ2-3 | . | TRBV5-1 | TRBD1 | TGCGCCAGCAGGGCAGGGGGAAGCACAGATACGCAGTATTTT | CASRAGGSTDTQYF
TRBJ2-1 | . | TRBV27 | . | TGTGCCAGCAGTTTATTTGCAGGACAGCAGTTCTTC | CASSLFAGQQFF
TRBJ2-2 | . | TRBV12-3/TRBV12-4 | . | TGTGCCAGCAATCAGAACAGGGACACCGGGGAGCTGTTTTTT | CASNQNRDTGELFF
TRBJ1-4 | . | TRBV10-3 | . | TGTGCCATCGGTCGGGACGGCGATGAAAAACTGTTTTTT | CAIGRDGDEKLFF
TRBJ1-2 | . | TRBV15 | TRBD1 | TGTGCCACCAGCAGAGGGGACAGTGACTATGGCTACACCTTC | CATSRGDSDYGYTF
TRBJ2-1 | . | TRBV7-2 | . | TGTGCCAGCAGCTTAGAATCTCTAGCAGGGATGAATAATGAGCAGTTCTTC | CASSLESLAGMNNEQFF
TRBJ2-1 | . | TRBV5-1 | TRBD1 | TGCGCCAGCAGCTGGGACAGCTGGAATGAGCAGTTCTTC | CASSWDSWNEQFF
TRBJ1-2 | . | TRBV7-9 | TRBD1 | TGTGCCAGCAGACCCCCGGGACAGCTATATGGCTACACCTTC | CASRPPGQLYGYTF
TRBJ2-3 | . | TRBV12-3/TRBV12-4 | . | TGTGCCAGCAGTCTCATTTCTGGTACGCAGTATTTT | CASSLISGTQYF
TRBJ2-1 | . | TRBV6-5 | TRBD2 | TGTGCCAGCAAGGCGGGGGGGCGTGGCAATGAGCAGTTCTTC | CASKAGGRGNEQFF
TRBJ2-1 | . | TRBV5-5 | . | TGTGCCTGTAGGGAATTTAGCTCCTACAATGAGCAGTTCTTC | CACREFSSYNEQFF
TRBJ2-1 | once | TRBV9 | TRBD2 | TGTGCCAGCAGCGCCGGGACTAGCAGTGTACAGGGACAGTTCTTC | CASSAGTSSVQGQFF
TRBJ2-1 | few | TRBV12-3/TRBV12-4 | TRBD2 | TGTGCCAGCAGTTCTAATAGCGGGGGGAACAATGAGCAGTTCTTC | CASSSNSGGNNEQFF
TRBJ2-3 | few | TRBV12-3/TRBV12-4 | TRBD1 | TGTGCCAGCAGTAGGGGGCCGGAGGCAGATACGCAGTATTTT | CASSRGPEADTQYF
TRBJ2-1 | . | TRBV20-1 | . | TGCAGTGCTAGAGCCGAACGGGAACTAGGGGGATCTGACGAGCAGTTCTTC | CSARAERELGGSDEQFF
TRBJ2-5 | . | TRBV5-1 | . | TGCGCCAGCAGCCCACGACCGTCGCGTCCGCTTCAAGAGACCCAGTACTTC | CASSPRPSRPLQETQYF
TRBJ2-5 | few | TRBV5-1 | TRBD1 | TGCGCCAGCAGCTTGGGACAGGGAGACCAAGAGACCCAGTACTTC | CASSLGQGDQETQYF
TRBJ2-3 | . | TRBV11-2 | . | TGTGCCAGCAGCTTCCCCGGGGGATCCACAGATACGCAGTATTTT | CASSFPGGSTDTQYF
TRBJ2-7 | . | TRBV2 | TRBD2 | TGTGCCAGCAGTTACGGGCGGGGACTAGCGGCGGTTGGCTACGAGCAGTACTTC | CASSYGRGLAAVGYEQYF
TRBJ2-1 | . | TRBV7-2 | . | TGTGCCAGCCAGGGGAGAGGGGACTACAATGAGCAGTTCTTC | CASQGRGDYNEQFF
TRBJ2-7 | few | TRBV10-3 | . | TGTGCCATCAGTGACGGGGAGCAGTACTTC | CAISDGEQYF
TRBJ1-2 | few | TRBV28 | TRBD1 | TGTGCCAGCAGTTCCCCGGGACAGCTCTATGGCTACACCTTC | CASSSPGQLYGYTF
TRBJ1-4 | . | TRBV6-6 | . | TGTGCCAGCACCCTTGCAGAAGGGGTCAATGAAAAGCTGTTTTTT | CASTLAEGVNEKLFF
TRBJ1-1 | once | TRBV29-1 | . | TGCAGCGGCGGGTTAAGCACTGAAGCTTTCTTT | CSGGLSTEAFF